The present TCR beta chain was sequenced within a study of cytomegalovirus exposure and HLA in healthy donors. Regarding the study as a whole: In a later analysis, donors in an Asian-associated ancestry cluster reportedly had fewer N-insertions in productive TCRs than the cohort mean. High specificity and sensitivity for cytomegalovirus status were reported for the classifier.

In germline, CDR1 is LGHNA, CDR2 YNFKEQ. The CDR3 extends over 15 amino acids. V lost 1 base, J lost 5 bases, and 6 bases stayed unmatched. Primers: 60 Vbeta forward and 13 Jbeta reverse. Sequenced by immunoSEQ multiplex PCR; TCRdb stores in-frame clones only, minus some. The table shows 120,000 or so clones, with roughly a sixth occurring only once. This clone was observed a handful of times. The antigen is undetermined. The sequencing sample was made of PBMCs. The TCR sequence derives from a female donor in good health and CMV-seropositive. The chain recombines TRBV4-2 with TRBJ2-3; the match to TRBD1 covers 7 bases. The CDR3 DNA follows: TGTGCCAGCAGCCAAGGGGCACAGGGGCAAGATACGCAGTATTTT. Encoded protein: CASSQGAQGQDTQYF.